This T cell receptor (beta chain) was observed in a study of shared clonotypes between healthy human individuals (dated by TCRdb to between 2020 and 2021). Turning to the overall study: A few men and two women, aged 18 to 49 years, made up the cohort. For each donor, three plates each were used for CD4 naive and CD4 memory, two plates were used for CD8 naive, and one plate was used for CD8 memory. Each donor's leukapheresis produced roughly between about 0.8 and 10 billion PBMCs. The study deeply sequenced blood TCR repertoires of about five healthy adults to estimate repertoire size and the extent of clonotype sharing between individuals. Libraries were prepared and TCR repertoires were sequenced by different laboratories using diverse techniques, in order to increase sequencing depth and limit assay-specific biases.

The germline V gene sets CDR1 to SQVTM and CDR2 to ANQGSEA. V and J are trimmed by 3 bases and 1 base, and the gene matches miss 3 bases of the junction. Its CDR3 holds 14 amino acids, cysteine through phenylalanine. Only CDR3 DNA remains: 42 bases, in frame from the first base. The donors were healthy, HIV-negative adults with no recently reported acute infections or vaccinations. Only Caucasian adults living in Nashville, Tennessee, USA were represented among the donors. CD4+ T cells were enriched by magnetic negative selection; naive cells were then positively selected on CD45RA, and the negative fraction formed the memory subset. Blood was collected by leukapheresis, and PBMCs were isolated by Ficoll-Histopaque density gradient centrifugation and then cryopreserved in liquid nitrogen vapor phase. Analytical flow cytometry was used to check the purity and quantity of each magnetically sorted T cell population. Genomic DNA was isolated from every sorted fraction and measured by UV absorbance on a Nanodrop 2000c.

This clone was picked up one time. Its specific antigen is unknown. No much larger clonotype is one base removed from it; base qualities were not supplied. TCR CDR3 regions were amplified from genomic DNA by multiplex PCR using the deep immunoSEQ assay. Extracted genomic DNA from each cell subset was distributed evenly across all wells of several immunoSEQ 96-well plates, and each plate was treated as a replicate. For sorted subsets, around 200 ng genomic DNA, equal to 30,000 to 35,000 T cell genomes, was loaded into each replicate PCR. Purified libraries were quantified with a Qubit 3.0 fluorometer, sized on a Bioanalyzer 2100, and re-quantified with the KAPA Library Quantification kit. Every immunoSEQ 96-well plate was sequenced on a separate single-read 150-cycle Illumina NextSeq 550 flow cell. As for the authors' bioinformatics: The immunoSEQ output contained only junctional sequences without quality scores, so filtering could not match that applied to full-length reads. To assign V/J genes and CDR3, sequences were annotated using PyIR, a Python wrapper for IgBLAST v1.9, with IMGT germline references. Reads with weak V/J assignments (E-value above 1e-6), missing CDR3, stop codons, out-of-frame junctions, or ambiguous translated residues were removed. A V3J clonotype was defined by an identical inferred V gene, J gene, and CDR3 amino acid sequence. Percentage overlap between repertoires was calculated by dividing the number of shared unique clonotypes by the size of the smaller repertoire. RTK rarefaction, the Chao1 estimator, and Recon v2.1 estimates of unobserved clonotypes were used to assess repertoire richness. Generation probabilities for all TCRbeta clonotypes obtained by the gDNA method from four donors were computed using OLGA. TCRdb mirrors the immuneACCESS table, restricted to in-frame sequences. Some clones are absent from its copies; in checked studies, under half trace to an unresolved V gene, and the reason for the others is unknown. The DNA gave D and trimming, while V, J and clone size come from that table. In this sample the table shows some 1.5 million clones, under 99% of which occur a single time. The top ten clonotypes cover around 0.47% of the sample.

Here is what the overall study found, with its caveats: Incomplete sequencing was indicated by rarefaction of sorted-subset datasets, despite the large sequencing depth. Pairwise subsampling indicated that sequencing depth was expected to affect the degree of clonotype sharing among donors. Naive subsets generally had larger estimated clonotype richness than memory subsets did. Because the study included only a small number of donors, the genetic and exposure-history diversity represented was limited. When several donors were compared, the shared fraction of clonotypes was 5% to 6.5% for naive CD4, about 4% for naive CD8, more than 2% for memory CD4, and roughly 0.43% for memory CD8. Compared with non-shared clonotypes, the clonotypes found in all four sorted-subset donors had higher generation probabilities. Sampling was restricted to blood, and TCR repertoires in tissue are likely to differ from TCR repertoires in blood.

Sequenced sample: naive CD4+ T cells sorted from blood. The cell subset or site label, as the study defines it: CD45RA+ positively selected. This TCR was recovered from a man between 25 and 39 years old in good health. The V and J segments used are TRBV29-1 and TRBJ2-3; 8 of the junction bases match TRBD2. This receptor has the CDR3 CSVDSGVGTDTQYF. The DNA reads TGCAGCGTTGATAGCGGGGTAGGCACAGATACGCAGTATTTT.